This T cell receptor beta chain originates from a study of tissue T cells after allogeneic stem cell transplantation. Study-wide results and limits: Alloreactivity or antigen specificity of tissue TCRs was not determined; some clones might be host cells.

Time point meaning: mouse harvest day 7 after allogeneic transplant. Each mouse received 10^7 T-cell-depleted marrow cells plus 10^6 splenic CD5+ T cells by tail vein. The protocol was immunoSEQ multiplex PCR, while the TCRdb copy is restricted to in-frame clones and leaves out a portion. The data show fewer than 8,500 clones, roughly 45% seen once. A word on this clone: Its antigen remains unidentified. Mouse germline and gene names are used. The read is 1 residue too short to cover the CDR3 end, so that end is filled in from the germline J gene.

Germline V gene data show CDR1 as KGHPV and CDR2 as FQNQEV (reference sequence). The CDR3 extends over 13 amino acids. V was cut by 4 bases and J by 7 bases, with 12 bases left in between. Sequencing used skin. This chain connects TRBV26 to TRBJ2-4; D unresolved. The receptor was derived from a female BALB/c mouse given C57BL/6 T cells with graft-versus-host disease after an allogeneic hematopoietic cell transplant. The sequenced CDR3 bases are TGTGCCAGCAGTCCGACAAGGAGGGACACCTTGTAC. It translates to CASSPTRRDTLY. The CDR3 reads in full as CASSPTRRDTLYF.